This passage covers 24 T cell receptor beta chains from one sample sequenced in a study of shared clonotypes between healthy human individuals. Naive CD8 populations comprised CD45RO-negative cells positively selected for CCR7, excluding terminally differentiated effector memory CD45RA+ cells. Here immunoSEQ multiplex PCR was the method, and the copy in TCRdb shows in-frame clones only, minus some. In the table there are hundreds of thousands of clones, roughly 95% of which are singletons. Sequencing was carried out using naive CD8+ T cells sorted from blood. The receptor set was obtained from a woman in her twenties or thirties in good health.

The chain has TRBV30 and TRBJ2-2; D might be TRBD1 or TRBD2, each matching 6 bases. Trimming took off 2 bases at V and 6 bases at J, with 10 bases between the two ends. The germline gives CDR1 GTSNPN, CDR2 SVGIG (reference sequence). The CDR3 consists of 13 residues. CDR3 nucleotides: TGTGCCTGGAGTACTGGGGGGCCCGGGGAGCTGTTTTTT. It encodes CAWSTGGPGELFF.

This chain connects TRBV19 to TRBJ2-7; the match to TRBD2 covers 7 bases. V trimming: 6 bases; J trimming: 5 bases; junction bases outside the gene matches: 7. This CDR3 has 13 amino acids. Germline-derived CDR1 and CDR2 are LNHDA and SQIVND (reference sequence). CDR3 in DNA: TGTGCCAGTAGCTTCGCGGGAGTTAACGAGCAGTACTTC. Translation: CASSFAGVNEQYF.

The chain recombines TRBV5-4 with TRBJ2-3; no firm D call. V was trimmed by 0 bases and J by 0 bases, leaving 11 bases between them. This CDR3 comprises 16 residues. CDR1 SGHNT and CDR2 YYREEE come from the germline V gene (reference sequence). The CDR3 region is CASSLGGSASTDTQYF. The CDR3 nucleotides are TGTGCCAGCAGCTTGGGGGGTTCGGCTAGCACAGATACGCAGTATTTT.

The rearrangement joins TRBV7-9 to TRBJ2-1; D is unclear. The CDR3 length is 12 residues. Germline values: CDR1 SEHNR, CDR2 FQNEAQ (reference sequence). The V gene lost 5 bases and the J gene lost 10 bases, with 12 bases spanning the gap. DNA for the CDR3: TGTGCCAGCAGCCCACCCTCGCCGGAGCAGTTCTTC. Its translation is CASSPPSPEQFF.

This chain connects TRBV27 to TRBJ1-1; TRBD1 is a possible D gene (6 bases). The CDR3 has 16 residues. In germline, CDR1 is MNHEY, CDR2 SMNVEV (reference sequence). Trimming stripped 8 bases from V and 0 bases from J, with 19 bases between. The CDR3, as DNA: TGTGCCAGCCGATACCGACCGGACAGCATGAACACTGAAGCTTTCTTT. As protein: CASRYRPDSMNTEAFF.

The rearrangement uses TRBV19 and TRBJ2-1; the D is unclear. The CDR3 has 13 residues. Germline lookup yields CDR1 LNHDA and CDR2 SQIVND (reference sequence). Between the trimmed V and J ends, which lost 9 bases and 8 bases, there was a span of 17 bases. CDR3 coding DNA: TGTGCCAGCGGCGTCGGGCTAGTCGATGAGCAGTTCTTC. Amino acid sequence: CASGVGLVDEQFF. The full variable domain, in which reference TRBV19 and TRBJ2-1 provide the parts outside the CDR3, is DGGITQSPKYLFRKEGQNVTLSCEQNLNHDAMYWYRQDPGQGLRLIYYSQIVNDFQKGDIAEGYSVSREKKESFPLTVTSAQKNPTAFYLCASGVGLVDEQFFGPGTRLTVL.

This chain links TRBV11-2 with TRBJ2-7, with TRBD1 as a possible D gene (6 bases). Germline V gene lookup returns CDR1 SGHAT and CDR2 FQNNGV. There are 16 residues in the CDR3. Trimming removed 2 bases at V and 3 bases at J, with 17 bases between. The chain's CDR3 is CASSLWGDTGNYEQYF. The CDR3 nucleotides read TGTGCCAGCAGCTTATGGGGCGACACAGGGAACTACGAGCAGTACTTC.

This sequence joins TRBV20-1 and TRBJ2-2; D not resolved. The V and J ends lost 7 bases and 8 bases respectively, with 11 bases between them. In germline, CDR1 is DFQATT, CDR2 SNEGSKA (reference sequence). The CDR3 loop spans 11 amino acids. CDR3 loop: CSGRMSGELFF. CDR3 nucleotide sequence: TGCAGTGGTCGAATGTCGGGGGAGCTGTTTTTT.

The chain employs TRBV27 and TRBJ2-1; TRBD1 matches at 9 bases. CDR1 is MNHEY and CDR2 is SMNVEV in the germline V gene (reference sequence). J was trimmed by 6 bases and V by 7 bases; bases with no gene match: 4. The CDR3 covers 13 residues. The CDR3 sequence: CASKQGAVNEQFF. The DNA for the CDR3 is TGTGCCAGCAAACAGGGGGCGGTCAATGAGCAGTTCTTC.

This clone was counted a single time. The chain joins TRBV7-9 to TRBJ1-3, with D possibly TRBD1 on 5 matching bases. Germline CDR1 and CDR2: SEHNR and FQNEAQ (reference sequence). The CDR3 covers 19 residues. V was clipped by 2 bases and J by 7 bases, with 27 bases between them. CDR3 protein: CASSLSGTDQYSLLNTIYF. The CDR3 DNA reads TGTGCCAGCAGCTTATCCGGGACGGACCAATACTCTCTTTTGAACACCATATATTTT.

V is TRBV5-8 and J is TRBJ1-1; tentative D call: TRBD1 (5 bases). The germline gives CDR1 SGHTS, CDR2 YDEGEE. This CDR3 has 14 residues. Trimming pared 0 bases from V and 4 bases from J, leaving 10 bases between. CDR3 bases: TGTGCCAGCAGCTTGGTTTCAGGGATCACTGAAGCTTTCTTT. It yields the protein CASSLVSGITEAFF.

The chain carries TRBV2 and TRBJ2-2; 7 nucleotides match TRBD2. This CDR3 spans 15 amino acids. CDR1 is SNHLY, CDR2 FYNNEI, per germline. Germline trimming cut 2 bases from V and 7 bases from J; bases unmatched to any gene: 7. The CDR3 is CASSESAGDSGELFF. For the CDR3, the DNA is TGTGCCAGCAGTGAAAGTGCGGGAGACAGCGGGGAGCTGTTTTTT.

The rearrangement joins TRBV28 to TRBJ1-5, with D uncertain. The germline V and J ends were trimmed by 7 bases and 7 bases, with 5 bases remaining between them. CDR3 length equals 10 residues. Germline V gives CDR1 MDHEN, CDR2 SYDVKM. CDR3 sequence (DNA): TGTGCCAGCAACAGACAGCCCCAGCATTTT. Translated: CASNRQPQHF.

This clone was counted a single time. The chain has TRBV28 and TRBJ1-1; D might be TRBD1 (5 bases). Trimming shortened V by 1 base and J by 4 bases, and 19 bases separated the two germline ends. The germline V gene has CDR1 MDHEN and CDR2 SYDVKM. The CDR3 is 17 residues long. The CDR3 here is CASSLSHAPGGGTEAFF. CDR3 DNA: TGTGCCAGCAGTTTATCCCACGCTCCGGGCGGGGGCACTGAAGCTTTCTTT.

The CDR3 DNA reads TGCGCCAGCAGCCCGGGACTAGCAGACTACGAGCAGTACTTC. Residues: CASSPGLADYEQYF. V gene TRBV4-1 combines with J gene TRBJ2-7; 9 bases line up with TRBD2. The germline V gene encodes CDR1 MGHRA and CDR2 YSYEKL. The CDR3 spans 14 residues. V lost 4 bases and J lost 3; bases outside the gene matches: 4.

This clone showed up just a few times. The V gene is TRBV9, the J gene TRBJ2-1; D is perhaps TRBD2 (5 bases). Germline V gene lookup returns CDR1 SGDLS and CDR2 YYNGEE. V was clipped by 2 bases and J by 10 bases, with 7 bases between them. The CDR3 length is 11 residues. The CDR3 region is CASSVSGEQFF. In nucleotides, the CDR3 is TGTGCCAGCAGCGTGTCGGGGGAGCAGTTCTTC.

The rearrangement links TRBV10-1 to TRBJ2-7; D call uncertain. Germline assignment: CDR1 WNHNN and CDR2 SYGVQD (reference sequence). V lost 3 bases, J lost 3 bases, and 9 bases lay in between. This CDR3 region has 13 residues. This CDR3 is CASSEDGDYEQYF. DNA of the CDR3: TGCGCCAGCAGTGAAGATGGGGACTACGAGCAGTACTTC.

Written as DNA, the CDR3 is TGTGCCACCAGCAGCGGGGGTCACACTGAAGCTTTCTTT. The encoded protein is CATSSGGHTEAFF. The V and J genes are TRBV15 and TRBJ1-1, with D possibly matching TRBD1 (5 bases). The CDR3 extends over 13 amino acids. CDR1 is LNHNV, CDR2 YYDKDF, per germline (reference sequence). Trimming shortened V by 3 bases and J by 3 bases, and 8 bases separated the two germline ends.

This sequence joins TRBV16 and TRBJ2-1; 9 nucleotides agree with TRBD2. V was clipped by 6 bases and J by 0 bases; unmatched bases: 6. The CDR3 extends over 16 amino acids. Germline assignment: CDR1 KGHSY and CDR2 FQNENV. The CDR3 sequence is CASSPSGVDSYNEQFF. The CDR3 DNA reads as TGTGCCAGCAGTCCTAGCGGGGTGGACTCCTACAATGAGCAGTTCTTC.

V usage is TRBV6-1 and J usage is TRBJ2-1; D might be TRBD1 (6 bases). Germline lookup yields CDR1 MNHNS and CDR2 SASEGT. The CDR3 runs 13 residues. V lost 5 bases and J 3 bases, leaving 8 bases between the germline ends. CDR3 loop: CASSWDNYNEQFF. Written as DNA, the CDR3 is TGTGCCAGCAGTTGGGACAACTACAATGAGCAGTTCTTC.

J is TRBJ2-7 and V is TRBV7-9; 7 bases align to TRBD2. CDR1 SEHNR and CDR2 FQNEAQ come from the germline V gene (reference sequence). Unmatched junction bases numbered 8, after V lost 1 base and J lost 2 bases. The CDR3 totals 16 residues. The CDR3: CASSLVGRELTYEQYF. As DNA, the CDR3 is TGTGCCAGCAGCTTAGTAGGGCGGGAGCTGACCTACGAGCAGTACTTC.

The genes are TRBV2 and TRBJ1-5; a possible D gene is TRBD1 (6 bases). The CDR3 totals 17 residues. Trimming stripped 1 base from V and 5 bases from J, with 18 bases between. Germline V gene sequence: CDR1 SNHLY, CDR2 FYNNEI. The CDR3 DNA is TGTGCCAGCAGTGAAGAGGACAGAGGGACCTACCATCAGCCCCAGCATTTT. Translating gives CASSEEDRGTYHQPQHF.

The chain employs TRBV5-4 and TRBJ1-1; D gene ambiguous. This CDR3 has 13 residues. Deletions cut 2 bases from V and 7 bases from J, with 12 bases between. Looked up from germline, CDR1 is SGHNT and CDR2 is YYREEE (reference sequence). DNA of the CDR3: TGTGCCAGCAGCTTTGAATCCGGAGTTGAAGCTTTCTTT. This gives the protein CASSFESGVEAFF.

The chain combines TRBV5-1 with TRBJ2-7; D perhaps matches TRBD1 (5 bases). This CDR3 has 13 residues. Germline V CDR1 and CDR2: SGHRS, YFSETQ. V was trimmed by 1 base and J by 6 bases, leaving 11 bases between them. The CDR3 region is CASSLTGLREQYF. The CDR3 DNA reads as TGCGCCAGCAGCTTGACAGGATTGCGCGAGCAGTACTTC.